Following are 15 T cell receptor beta chains from one sample sequenced in a study of tumor-infiltrating lymphocytes in primary liver carcinoma. Total RNA (about 500 ng) served as template for TCR beta cDNA synthesis primed by a constant-region primer. TCR beta libraries came from three nested multiplex PCR rounds using slightly modified ARM-PCR. Amplification in the first two PCR rounds was performed using TRBV1-TRBV30 forward primers and a C-beta reverse primer for roughly 9 cycles each. TCRdb ran MiXCR on the multiplex PCR reads and lists one entry per CDR3 protein. The top ten clones hold about 7.1% of a sample with nearly 200,000 distinct CDR3 sequences, 65% of them seen once. The source of the blood RNA was unsorted whole blood, and germline DNA was extracted as well. Specimen: peripheral blood. All receptors derive from a woman aged 55-69 years with primary liver carcinoma and hepatitis B virus infection.

The chain carries TRBV6-1 and TRBJ2-5; possibly TRBD1 for D (6 bases). Germline values: CDR1 MNHNS, CDR2 SASEGT. CDR3 length: 15 residues. The V and J ends lost 3 bases and 5 bases respectively, with 16 bases between them. In DNA form, the CDR3 reads TGTGCCAGCAGTGACTCCCCCAGGGGACGCGAGACCCAGTACTTC. Its protein product is CASSDSPRGRETQYF.

As regards this clonotype: One junction end does not reproduce the germline sequence, and a read error may be involved. The V gene is TRBV7-8, the J gene TRBJ2-3; 7 bases agree with TRBD2. The CDR3 length is 16 residues. Germline lookup yields CDR1 SGHVS and CDR2 FQNEAQ. The CDR3 loop is CARSFGLVGVTDTQYF. CDR3 coding DNA: TGTGCCAGGAGCTTTGGACTAGTGGGAGTCACAGATACGCAGTATTTT.

The chain recombines TRBV6-1 with TRBJ2-1, with TRBD2 matching 8 bases. Germline CDR1 reads MNHNS; CDR2 reads SASEGT. V trimming: 11 bases; J trimming: 6 bases; junction bases outside the gene matches: 12. The CDR3 covers 14 residues. In nucleotides, the CDR3 is TGTGCCCGCTGGTCCGGGAGGGCCGTCAATGAGCAGTTCTTC. It translates to CARWSGRAVNEQFF.

This clonotype turned up a few times. The chain carries TRBV5-1 and TRBJ2-1; 9 positions match TRBD2. V gave up 5 bases and J gave up 7 bases; unmatched junction bases: 10. Germline V gene lookup returns CDR1 SGHRS and CDR2 YFSETQ. This CDR3 region has 15 residues. CDR3 region: CASRVLAGGENEQFF. The CDR3 region has the DNA TGCGCCAGCAGGGTTCTCGCGGGAGGGGAAAATGAGCAGTTCTTC.

In this sample, this clonotype turned up many times. The chain uses TRBV10-3 and TRBJ2-1; 9 nucleotides match TRBD2. In germline, CDR1 is ENHRY, CDR2 SYGVKD. V was pared by 2 bases and J by 7 bases, with 9 bases of the junction left unmatched. The CDR3 is made up of 16 amino acids. The CDR3 spells CAISEGSGSGDNEQFF. CDR3 coding DNA: TGTGCCATCAGTGAGGGTAGCGGGAGCGGTGATAATGAGCAGTTCTTC.

Points on this clonotype: In this CDR3 the conserved last residue, phenylalanine or tryptophan, is missing, so a read error is likely. J is TRBJ1-2 and V is TRBV28; weak D call: TRBD1 (5 bases). Trimming removed 10 bases from V and 6 bases from J, with 18 bases in between. This CDR3 has 13 amino acids. Germline V lookup: CDR1 MDHEN, CDR2 SYDVKM. CDR3 loop: CATQVGGLNGYTL. CDR3 sequence (DNA): TGTGCCACACAGGTCGGAGGATTGAATGGCTACACCCTC.

The gene calls are TRBV14 and TRBJ2-7; TRBD2 matches at 11 bases. V trimming: 4 bases; J trimming: 1 base; junction bases outside the gene matches: 9. The CDR3 has 17 residues. Germline lookup yields CDR1 SGHDN and CDR2 FVKESK. CDR3 DNA sequence: TGTGCCAGCAGCCTTTCCAGGGGACTAGCGGTGTCCTACGAGCAGTACTTC. It is translated as CASSLSRGLAVSYEQYF.

On this clonotype: The junction differs from germline at one of its ends, possibly a read error. The chain carries TRBV12-3 or TRBV12-4 and TRBJ2-1; the D is unclear. This CDR3 contains 14 residues. The CDR3 nucleotides are TGTGCCATCTTGGGCGGCGGTACCTACAATGAGAAGTTCTTC. This sequence encodes CAILGGGTYNEKFF.

As regards this clonotype: A read error may explain this, as a much larger clone is one base away. The chain carries TRBV4-1 and TRBJ2-1; 9 bases line up with TRBD2. V was pared by 0 bases and J by 8 bases, with 8 bases of the junction left unmatched. From germline, CDR1 is MGHRA and CDR2 YSYEKL. The CDR3 is 16 residues long. CDR3: CASSQERREGPDEQFF. The CDR3 DNA reads TGCGCCAGCAGCCAAGAAAGGCGGGAGGGCCCGGATGAGCAGTTCTTC.

Regarding this clonotype: Being one base from a much bigger clone, this may be a read error. This CDR3 is missing its conserved last phenylalanine or tryptophan, likely due to a read error. This chain links TRBV6-5 with TRBJ1-2; a weak D match, TRBD1 (5 bases). V lost 2 bases and J 6 bases, leaving 19 bases between the germline ends. Germline values: CDR1 MNHEY, CDR2 SVGAGI. The CDR3 totals 16 residues. DNA of the CDR3: TGTGCCAGCAGTTACGACCACGGACTGAGGGGCAATGGCTACACCCTC. It specifies CASSYDHGLRGNGYTL.

This clonotype appeared many times. For the CDR3, the DNA is TGTGCCAGCAGTCTTAGCGGGAGTAACACCGGGGAGCTGTTTTTT. Protein product: CASSLSGSNTGELFF. V and J are TRBV28 and TRBJ2-2; 9 bases fit TRBD2. CDR1 MDHEN and CDR2 SYDVKM come from the germline V gene. This CDR3 comprises 15 residues. After removal of 5 bases from V and 2 bases from J, the junction contained 3 bases not matched to a gene.

The chain employs TRBV5-1 and TRBJ2-5; TRBD1 aligns across 8 bases. The CDR3 sequence is 14 residues long. Trimming at V came to 4 bases and at J to 2 bases, leaving 4 bases not matched to a gene. CDR1 and CDR2 from the germline V gene are SGHRS and YFSETQ. The DNA for the CDR3 is TGCGCCAGCAGCCCTTGGACAGGGCAAGAGACCCAGTACTTC. It translates to CASSPWTGQETQYF.

The rearrangement uses TRBV29-1 and TRBJ2-2; 7 nucleotides align to TRBD2. CDR1 is SQVTM, CDR2 ANQGSEA, per germline. The CDR3 spans 17 residues. J lost 1 base, V lost 3 bases, and 11 bases had no gene match. As DNA, the CDR3 is TGCAGCGTTGACTCGCACGGGGGGACCCGGAACACCGGGGAGCTGTTTTTT. The encoded protein is CSVDSHGGTRNTGELFF.

This clonotype has a single count. Since a much larger clone is just one base distant, this may be a read error. V usage is TRBV4-2 and J usage is TRBJ2-7; D is unclear. V lost 4 bases and J 4 bases, leaving 14 bases between the germline ends. From germline, CDR1 is LGHNA and CDR2 YNFKEQ. This CDR3 has 14 amino acids. This CDR3 reads CASSRDSKNYEQYF. The CDR3 DNA reads as TGTGCCAGCAGCCGAGATAGTAAGAATTACGAGCAGTACTTC.

This clonotype was seen only a few times. The chain links TRBV30 to TRBJ2-2; tentative D call: TRBD2 (7 bases). The CDR3 runs 15 residues. The germline V gene encodes CDR1 GTSNPN and CDR2 SVGIG (reference sequence). Trimming stripped 0 bases from V and 4 bases from J, with 12 bases between. In DNA, the CDR3 is TGTGCCTGGAGTGTACGGGGGGCGAGCACCGGGGAGCTGTTTTTT. It yields the protein CAWSVRGASTGELFF.